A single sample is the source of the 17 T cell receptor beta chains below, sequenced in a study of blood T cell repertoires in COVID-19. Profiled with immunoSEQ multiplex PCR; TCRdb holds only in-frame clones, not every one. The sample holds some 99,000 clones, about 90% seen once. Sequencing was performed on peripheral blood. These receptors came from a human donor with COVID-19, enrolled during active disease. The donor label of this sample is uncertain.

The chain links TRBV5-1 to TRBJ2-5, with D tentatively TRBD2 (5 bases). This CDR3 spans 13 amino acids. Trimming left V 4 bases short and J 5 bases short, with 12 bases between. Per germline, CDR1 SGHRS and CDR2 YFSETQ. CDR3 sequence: CASSTLAWETQYF. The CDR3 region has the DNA TGCGCCAGCAGCACGTTAGCGTGGGAGACCCAGTACTTC.

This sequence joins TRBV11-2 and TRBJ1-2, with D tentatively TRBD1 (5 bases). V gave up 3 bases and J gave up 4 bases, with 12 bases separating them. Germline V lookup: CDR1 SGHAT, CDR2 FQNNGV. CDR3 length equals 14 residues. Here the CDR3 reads CASSFPGQGYGYTF. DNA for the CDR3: TGTGCCAGCAGCTTCCCAGGGCAAGGCTATGGCTACACCTTC.

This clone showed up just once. The CDR3 spells CASRQVPYSYTF. In DNA form, the CDR3 reads TGTGCCAGCCGACAGGTTCCTTATAGCTACACCTTC. The chain has TRBV6-5 and TRBJ1-2, with D perhaps matching TRBD1 (6 bases). The CDR3 totals 12 residues. The V end lost 8 bases, the J end lost 9 bases, and 16 bases lay between the germline ends. Per germline, CDR1 MNHEY and CDR2 SVGAGI.

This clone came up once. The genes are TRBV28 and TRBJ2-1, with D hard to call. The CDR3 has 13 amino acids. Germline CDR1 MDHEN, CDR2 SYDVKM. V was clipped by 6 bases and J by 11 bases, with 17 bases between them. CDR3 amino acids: CASSTPDIGKQFF. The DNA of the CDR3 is TGTGCCAGCAGCACACCTGACATAGGAAAGCAGTTCTTC.

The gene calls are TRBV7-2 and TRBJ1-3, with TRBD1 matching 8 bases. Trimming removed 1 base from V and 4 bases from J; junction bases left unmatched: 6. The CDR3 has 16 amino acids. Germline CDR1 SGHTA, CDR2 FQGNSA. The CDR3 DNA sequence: TGTGCCAGCAGCTTAGGACCCCAGGGGGCGGGAAACACCATATATTTT. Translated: CASSLGPQGAGNTIYF.

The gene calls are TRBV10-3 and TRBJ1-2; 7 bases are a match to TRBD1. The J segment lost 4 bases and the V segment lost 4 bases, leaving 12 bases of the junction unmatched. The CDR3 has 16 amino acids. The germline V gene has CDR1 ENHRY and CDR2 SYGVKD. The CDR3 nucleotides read TGTGCCATCAGTGCTAACCGGGACAGCACCATCTATGGCTACACCTTC. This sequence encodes CAISANRDSTIYGYTF.

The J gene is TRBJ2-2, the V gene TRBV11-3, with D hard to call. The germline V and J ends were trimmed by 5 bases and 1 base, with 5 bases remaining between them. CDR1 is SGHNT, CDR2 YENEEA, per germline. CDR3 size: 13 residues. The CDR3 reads CASSPLNTGELFF. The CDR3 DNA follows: TGTGCCAGCAGCCCTTTGAACACCGGGGAGCTGTTTTTT. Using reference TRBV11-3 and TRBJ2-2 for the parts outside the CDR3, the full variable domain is EAGVVQSPRYKIIEKKQPVAFWCNPISGHNTLYWYLQNLGQGPELLIRYENEEAVDDSQLPKDRFSAERLKGVDSTLKIQPAELGDSAVYLCASSPLNTGELFFGEGSRLTVL.

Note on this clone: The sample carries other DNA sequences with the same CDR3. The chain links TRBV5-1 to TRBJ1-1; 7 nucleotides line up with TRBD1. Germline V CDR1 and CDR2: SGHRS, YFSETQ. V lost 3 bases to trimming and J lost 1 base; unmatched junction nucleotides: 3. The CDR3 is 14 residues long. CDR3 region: CASSSGTENTEAFF. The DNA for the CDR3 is TGCGCCAGCAGCTCCGGGACAGAGAACACTGAAGCTTTCTTT.

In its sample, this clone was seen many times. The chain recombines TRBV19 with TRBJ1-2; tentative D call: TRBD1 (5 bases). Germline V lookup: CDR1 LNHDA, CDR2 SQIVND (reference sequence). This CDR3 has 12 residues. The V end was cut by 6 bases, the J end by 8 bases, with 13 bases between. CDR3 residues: CASRLRVGGYTF. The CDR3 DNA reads TGTGCCAGTAGGCTCAGGGTGGGCGGCTACACCTTC.

The CDR3 region is CASSILGRGEQFF. In DNA, the CDR3 is TGTGCCAGTAGTATTTTAGGCCGGGGTGAGCAGTTCTTC. J is TRBJ2-1 and V is TRBV19; TRBD2 is a possible D gene (5 bases). This CDR3 is 13 amino acids long. From germline, CDR1 is LNHDA and CDR2 SQIVND (reference sequence). With 3 bases removed from V and 9 bases from J, the gap between germline ends came to 12 bases.

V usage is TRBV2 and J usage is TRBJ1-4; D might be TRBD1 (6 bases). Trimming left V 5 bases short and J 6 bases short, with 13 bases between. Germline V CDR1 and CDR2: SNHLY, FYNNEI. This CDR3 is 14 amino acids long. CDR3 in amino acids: CASSLGGADEKLFF. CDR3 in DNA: TGTGCCAGCAGTCTTGGGGGGGCGGATGAAAAACTGTTTTTT.

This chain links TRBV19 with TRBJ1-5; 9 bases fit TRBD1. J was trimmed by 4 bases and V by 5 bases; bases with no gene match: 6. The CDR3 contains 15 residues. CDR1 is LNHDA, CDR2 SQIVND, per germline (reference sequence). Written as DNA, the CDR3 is TGTGCCAGTAGTCGGGACAGGGAGGCAAATCAGCCCCAGCATTTT. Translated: CASSRDREANQPQHF.

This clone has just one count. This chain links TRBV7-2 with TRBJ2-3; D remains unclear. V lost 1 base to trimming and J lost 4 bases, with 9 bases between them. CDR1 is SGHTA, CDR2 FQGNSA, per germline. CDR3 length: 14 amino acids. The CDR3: CASSLGPVPDTQYF. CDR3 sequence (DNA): TGTGCCAGCAGCTTAGGCCCAGTTCCAGATACGCAGTATTTT.

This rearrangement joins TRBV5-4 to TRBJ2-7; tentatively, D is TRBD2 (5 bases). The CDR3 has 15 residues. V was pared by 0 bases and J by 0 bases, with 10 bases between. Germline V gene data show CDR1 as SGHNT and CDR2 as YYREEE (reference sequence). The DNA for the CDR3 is TGTGCCAGCAGCTTGGACCTTACTAGCTCCTACGAGCAGTACTTC. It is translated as CASSLDLTSSYEQYF.

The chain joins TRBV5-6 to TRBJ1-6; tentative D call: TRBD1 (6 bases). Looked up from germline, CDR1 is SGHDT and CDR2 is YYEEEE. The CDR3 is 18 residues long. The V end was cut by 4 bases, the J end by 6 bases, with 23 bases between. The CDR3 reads CASSQREQGHIFNSPLHF. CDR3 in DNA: TGTGCCAGCAGCCAGCGGGAACAGGGCCATATCTTTAATTCACCCCTCCACTTT.

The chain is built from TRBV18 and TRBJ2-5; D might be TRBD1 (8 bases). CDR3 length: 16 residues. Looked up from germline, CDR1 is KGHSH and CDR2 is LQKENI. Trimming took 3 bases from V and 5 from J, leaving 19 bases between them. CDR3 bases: TGTGCCAGCTCACCCTCTACAGGGGGGGACGGTGAGACCCAGTACTTC. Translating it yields CASSPSTGGDGETQYF.

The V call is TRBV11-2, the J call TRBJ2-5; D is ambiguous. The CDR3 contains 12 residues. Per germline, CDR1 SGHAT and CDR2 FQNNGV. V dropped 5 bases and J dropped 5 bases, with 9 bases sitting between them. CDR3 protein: CASSPPRETQYF. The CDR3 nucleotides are TGTGCCAGCAGCCCCCCTAGGGAGACCCAGTACTTC. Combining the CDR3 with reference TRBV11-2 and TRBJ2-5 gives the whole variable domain EAGVAQSPRYKIIEKRQSVAFWCNPISGHATLYWYQQILGQGPKLLIQFQNNGVVDDSQLPKDRFSAERLKGVDSTLKIQPAKLEDSAVYLCASSPPRETQYFGPGTRLLVL.